This TCR beta chain was profiled in a study of T cell changes during pregnancy in multiple sclerosis. Repertoires were generated with immunoSEQ multiplex PCR, while TCRdb's copy carries only in-frame clones and drops some. The repertoire holds about 41,000 clones, with around 93% as singletons. Germline V gene lookup returns CDR1 SGDLS and CDR2 YYNGEE. The CDR3 runs 14 residues. V was pared by 0 bases and J by 1 base, with 8 bases between. The V call is TRBV9, the J call TRBJ2-7; D not certain. The sample in question was CD8+ T cells from peripheral blood mononuclear cells, obtained in the third trimester of pregnancy. This receptor was identified in a female donor with multiple sclerosis, enrolled in a pregnancy study. The CDR3 DNA reads TGTGCCAGCAGCGTAGGGCCTGAATCCTACGAGCAGTACTTC. It codes for CASSVGPESYEQYF. The entire variable domain, with the rest obtained from reference TRBV9 and TRBJ2-7, is as follows: DSGVTQTPKHLITATGQRVTLRCSPRSGDLSVYWYQQSLDQGLQFLIQYYNGEERAKGNILERFSAQQFPDLHSELNLSSLELGDSALYFCASSVGPESYEQYFGPGTRLTVT.